This entry describes one TCR beta chain. Its antigen is unidentified. Expressed TCRB transcripts were sequenced because the isolated RNA had all been reverse transcribed beforehand. Some 4 million reads on average were seen across naive, central memory and regulatory T cell samples. TCRdb keeps only in-frame clones here, not all; method: immunoSEQ multiplex PCR. The table lists approximately 250,000 clones, around 22% of them singletons. This entry belongs to a study of beta chain features in type 1 diabetes. Across the whole study: Across all samples, over 85 million sorted cells were examined.

Study-wide results and limits: Type 1 diabetes patients had moderately but significantly shorter TCRB CDR3s in all four CD4+ subsets. A greater similarity of naive, central memory and Treg TCRB repertoires was seen among patients than among healthy donors.

The sample comprised naive CD4+ T cells from blood. The origin of this receptor is a woman younger than 45 with type 1 diabetes.

The CDR3 spells CASSQDTTGGELFF. DNA of the CDR3: TGTGCCAGCAGCCAAGATACCACGGGCGGGGAGCTGTTTTTT. The chain links TRBV4-2 to TRBJ2-2; D uncertain. The CDR3 is made up of 14 amino acids. With 0 bases removed from V and 7 bases from J, the gap between germline ends came to 9 bases. Germline CDR1 reads LGHNA; CDR2 reads YNFKEQ.